The source of this T cell receptor beta chain is a study of glioma-infiltrating T cells after dendritic cell vaccination. CDR3 length: 15 residues. The V end was cut by 8 bases, the J end by 3 bases, with 18 bases between. Germline loops: CDR1 MNHEY, CDR2 SMNVEV (reference sequence). Method: immunoSEQ multiplex PCR; TCRdb's copy keeps in-frame clones and lacks some. The sample records more than 100,000 clones, about four fifths being singletons. The V and J genes are TRBV27 and TRBJ2-3, with a tentative D call TRBD2 (7 bases). The TCR comes from a human donor with glioblastoma. The sample was blood, taken before dendritic cell vaccination. The CDR3 protein is CASRKMGGATDTQYF. CDR3 sequence (DNA): TGTGCCAGCCGTAAGATGGGGGGGGCAACAGATACGCAGTATTTT.